This entry concerns a single TCR beta chain. The data belong to a study of blood T cell repertoires in COVID-19. As for the study in general: Acute-phase and convalescent COVID-19 samples originated in the United States, Italy and Spain.

Clones were sequenced by immunoSEQ multiplex PCR, and TCRdb holds only the in-frame ones, with some missing. The data show 150,000 to 200,000 clones, with approximately 83% seen just once and about 9.6% held by the top ten. J was trimmed by 0 bases and V by 4 bases; bases with no gene match: 8. The germline V gene has CDR1 MNHEY and CDR2 SMNVEV (reference sequence). This CDR3 has 16 amino acids. Specimen: peripheral blood. The source of this sequence is a man in his fifties with active or convalescent COVID-19. This chain joins TRBV27 and TRBJ1-1; 7 bases align to TRBD1. CDR3 in amino acids: CASSSRTGFMNTEAFF. DNA of the CDR3: TGTGCCAGCAGTTCGCGGACAGGTTTCATGAACACTGAAGCTTTCTTT.